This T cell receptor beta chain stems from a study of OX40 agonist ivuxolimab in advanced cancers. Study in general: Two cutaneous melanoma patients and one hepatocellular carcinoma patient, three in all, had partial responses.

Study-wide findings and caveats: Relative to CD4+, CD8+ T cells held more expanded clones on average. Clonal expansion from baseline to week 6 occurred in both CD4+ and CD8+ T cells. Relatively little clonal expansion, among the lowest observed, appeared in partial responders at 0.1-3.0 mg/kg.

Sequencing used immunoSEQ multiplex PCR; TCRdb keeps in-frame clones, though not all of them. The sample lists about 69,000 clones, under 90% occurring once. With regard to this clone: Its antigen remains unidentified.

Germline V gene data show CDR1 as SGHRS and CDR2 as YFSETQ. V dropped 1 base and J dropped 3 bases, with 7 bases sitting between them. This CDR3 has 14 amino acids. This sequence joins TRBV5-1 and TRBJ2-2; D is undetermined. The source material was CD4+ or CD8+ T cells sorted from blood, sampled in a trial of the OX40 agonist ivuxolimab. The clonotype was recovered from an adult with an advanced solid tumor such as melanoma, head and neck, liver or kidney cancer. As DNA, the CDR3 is TGCGCCAGCAGCTTGTTTTCAGACACCGGGGAGCTGTTTTTT. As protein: CASSLFSDTGELFF.